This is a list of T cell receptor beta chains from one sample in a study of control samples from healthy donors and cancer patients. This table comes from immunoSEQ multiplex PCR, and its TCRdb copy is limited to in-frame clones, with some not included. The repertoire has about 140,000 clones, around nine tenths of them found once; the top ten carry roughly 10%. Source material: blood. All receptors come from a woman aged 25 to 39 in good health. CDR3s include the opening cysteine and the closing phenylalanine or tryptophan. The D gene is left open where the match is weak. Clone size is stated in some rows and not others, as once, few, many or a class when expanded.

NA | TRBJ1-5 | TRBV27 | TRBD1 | TGTGCCAGCAGCCCTCTTCCCGGGACAGGGTCTAATCAGCCCCAGCATTTT | CASSPLPGTGSNQPQHF
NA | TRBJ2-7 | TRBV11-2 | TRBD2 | TGTGCCAGCAGCTTCCTTAGCGGGAGTGGTAGAGAGCAGTACTTC | CASSFLSGSGREQYF
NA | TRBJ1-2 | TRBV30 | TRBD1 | TGTGCCTGGAGTCCGACAGGGGCCAACTATGGCTACACCTTC | CAWSPTGANYGYTF
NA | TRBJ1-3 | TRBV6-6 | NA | TGTGCCAGCATTCGGTTGGGAGCTCTGGGCTCTGGAAACACCATATATTTT | CASIRLGALGSGNTIYF
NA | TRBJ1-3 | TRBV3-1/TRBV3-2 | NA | TGTGCCAGCAGCCGAGGTGTTGGTTACCGGGGGAACTCTGGAAACACCATATATTTT | CASSRGVGYRGNSGNTIYF
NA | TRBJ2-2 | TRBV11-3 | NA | TGTGCCAGCAGCTTAGCTAACGGGGAGCTGTTTTTT | CASSLANGELFF
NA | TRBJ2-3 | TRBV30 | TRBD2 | TGTGCCTGGAGTGTAAGGACTAGCGGGATGACTAGCACAGATACGCAGTATTTT | CAWSVRTSGMTSTDTQYF
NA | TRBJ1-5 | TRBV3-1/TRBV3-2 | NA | TGTGCCAGCAGCCAAGGCGGAGACCAGCCCCAGCATTTT | CASSQGGDQPQHF
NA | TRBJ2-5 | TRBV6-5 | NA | TGTGCCAGCACCGGTAGTGGGGAGACCCAGTACTTC | CASTGSGETQYF
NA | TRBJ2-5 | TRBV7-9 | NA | TGTGCCAGCAGCTTAGCCCAACTCAGGGGAGAGACCCAGTACTTC | CASSLAQLRGETQYF
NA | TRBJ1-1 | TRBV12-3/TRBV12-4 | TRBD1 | TGTGCCACCTCCTTACAGGGGGGGACTGAAGCTTTCTTT | CATSLQGGTEAFF
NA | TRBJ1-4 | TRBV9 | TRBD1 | TGTGCCAGCAGCACAAGGACAGGGGGAGGTGAAAAACTGTTTTTT | CASSTRTGGGEKLFF
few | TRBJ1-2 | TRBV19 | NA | TGTGCCACCGCAGCGGGTTATGGCTACACCTTC | CATAAGYGYTF
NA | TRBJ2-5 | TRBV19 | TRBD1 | TGTGCCAGTAGTATTAGGCCCGGACAGGCTGGAGAGACCCAGTACTTC | CASSIRPGQAGETQYF
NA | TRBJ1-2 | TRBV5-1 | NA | TGCGCCAGCACTCCCTTGGGGGCCCGGGGCTATGGCTACACCTTC | CASTPLGARGYGYTF
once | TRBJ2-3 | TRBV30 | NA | TGTGCCTGGAGTGTAACGGCGGGAAGCACAGATACGCAGTATTTT | CAWSVTAGSTDTQYF